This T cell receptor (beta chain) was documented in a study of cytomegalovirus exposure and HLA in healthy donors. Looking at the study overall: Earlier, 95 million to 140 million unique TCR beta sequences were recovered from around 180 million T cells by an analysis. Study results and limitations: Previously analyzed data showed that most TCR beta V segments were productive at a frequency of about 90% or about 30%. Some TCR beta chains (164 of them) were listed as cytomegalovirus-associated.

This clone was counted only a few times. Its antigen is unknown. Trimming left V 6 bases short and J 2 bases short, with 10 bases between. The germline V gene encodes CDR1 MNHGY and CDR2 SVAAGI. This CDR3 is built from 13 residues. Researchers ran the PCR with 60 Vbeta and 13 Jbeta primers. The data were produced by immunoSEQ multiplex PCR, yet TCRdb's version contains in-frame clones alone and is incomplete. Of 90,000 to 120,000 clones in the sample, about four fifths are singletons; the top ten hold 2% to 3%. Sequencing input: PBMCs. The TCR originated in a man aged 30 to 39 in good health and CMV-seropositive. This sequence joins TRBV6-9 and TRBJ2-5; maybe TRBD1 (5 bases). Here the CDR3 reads CASRYRLQETQYF. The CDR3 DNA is TGTGCCAGCAGATACAGGCTACAAGAGACCCAGTACTTC.